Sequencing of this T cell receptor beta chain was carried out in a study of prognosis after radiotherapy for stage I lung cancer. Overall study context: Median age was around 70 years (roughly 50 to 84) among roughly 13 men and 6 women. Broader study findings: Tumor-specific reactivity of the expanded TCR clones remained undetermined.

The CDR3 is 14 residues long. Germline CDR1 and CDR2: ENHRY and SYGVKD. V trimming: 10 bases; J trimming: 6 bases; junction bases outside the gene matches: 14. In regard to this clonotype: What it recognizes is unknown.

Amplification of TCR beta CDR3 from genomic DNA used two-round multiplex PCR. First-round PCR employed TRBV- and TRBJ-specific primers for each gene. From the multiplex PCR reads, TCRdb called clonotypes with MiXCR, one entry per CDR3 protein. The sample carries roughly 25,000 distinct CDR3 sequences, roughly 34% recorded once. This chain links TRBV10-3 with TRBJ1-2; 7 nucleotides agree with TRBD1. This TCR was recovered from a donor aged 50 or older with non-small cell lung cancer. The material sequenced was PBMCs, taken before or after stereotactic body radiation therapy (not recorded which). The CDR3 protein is CATKARQGSHGYTF. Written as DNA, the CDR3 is TGTGCCACCAAGGCGAGACAGGGCAGCCATGGCTACACCTTC.